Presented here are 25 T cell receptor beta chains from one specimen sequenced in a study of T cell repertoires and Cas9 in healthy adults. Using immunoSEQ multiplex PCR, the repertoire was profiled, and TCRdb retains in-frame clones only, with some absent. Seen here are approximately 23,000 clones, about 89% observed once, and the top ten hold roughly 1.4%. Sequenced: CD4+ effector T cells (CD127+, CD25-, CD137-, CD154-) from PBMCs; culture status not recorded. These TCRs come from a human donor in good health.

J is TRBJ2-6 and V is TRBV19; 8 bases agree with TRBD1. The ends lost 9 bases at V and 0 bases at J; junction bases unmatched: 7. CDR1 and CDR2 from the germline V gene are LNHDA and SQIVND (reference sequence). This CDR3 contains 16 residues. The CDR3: CASRQGPLSGANVLTF. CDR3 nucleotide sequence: TGTGCCAGCCGACAGGGGCCCCTCTCTGGGGCCAACGTCCTGACTTTC.

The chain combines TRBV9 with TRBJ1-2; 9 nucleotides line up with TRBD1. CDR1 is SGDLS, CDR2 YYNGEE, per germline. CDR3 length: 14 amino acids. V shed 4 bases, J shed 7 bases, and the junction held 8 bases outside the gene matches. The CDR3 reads CASSSGQGPRGYTF. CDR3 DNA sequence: TGTGCCAGCAGCTCTGGACAGGGGCCGCGTGGCTACACCTTC. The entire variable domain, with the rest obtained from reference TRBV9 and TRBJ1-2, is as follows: DSGVTQTPKHLITATGQRVTLRCSPRSGDLSVYWYQQSLDQGLQFLIQYYNGEERAKGNILERFSAQQFPDLHSELNLSSLELGDSALYFCASSSGQGPRGYTFGSGTRLTVV.

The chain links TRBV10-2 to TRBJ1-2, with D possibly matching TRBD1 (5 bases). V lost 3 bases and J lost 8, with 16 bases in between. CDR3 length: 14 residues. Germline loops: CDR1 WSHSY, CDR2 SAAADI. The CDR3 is CASSETTARGGYTF. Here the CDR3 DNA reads TGCGCCAGCAGTGAAACGACGGCGAGGGGAGGCTACACCTTC.

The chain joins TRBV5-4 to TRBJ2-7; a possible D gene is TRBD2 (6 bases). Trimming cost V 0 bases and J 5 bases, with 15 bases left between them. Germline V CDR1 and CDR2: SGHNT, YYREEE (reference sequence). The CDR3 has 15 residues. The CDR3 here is CASSLAGGTGDEQYF. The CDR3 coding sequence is TGTGCCAGCAGCTTGGCCGGAGGGACCGGAGACGAGCAGTACTTC.

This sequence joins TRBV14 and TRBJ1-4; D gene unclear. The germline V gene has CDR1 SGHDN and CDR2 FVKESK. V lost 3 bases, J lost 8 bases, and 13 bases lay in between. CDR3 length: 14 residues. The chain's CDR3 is CASSHINPGEKLFF. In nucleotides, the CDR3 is TGTGCCAGCAGCCATATCAATCCTGGGGAAAAACTGTTTTTT. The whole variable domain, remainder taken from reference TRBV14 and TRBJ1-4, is EAGVTQFPSHSVIEKGQTVTLRCDPISGHDNLYWYRRVMGKEIKFLLHFVKESKQDESGMPNNRFLAERTGGTYSTLKVQPAELEDSGVYFCASSHINPGEKLFFGSGTQLSVL.

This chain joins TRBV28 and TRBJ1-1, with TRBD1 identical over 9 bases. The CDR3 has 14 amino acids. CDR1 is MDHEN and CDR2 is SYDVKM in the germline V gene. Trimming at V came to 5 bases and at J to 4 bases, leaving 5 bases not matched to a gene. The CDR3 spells CASSPGQGSTEAFF. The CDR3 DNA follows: TGTGCCAGCAGTCCGGGACAGGGATCCACTGAAGCTTTCTTT.

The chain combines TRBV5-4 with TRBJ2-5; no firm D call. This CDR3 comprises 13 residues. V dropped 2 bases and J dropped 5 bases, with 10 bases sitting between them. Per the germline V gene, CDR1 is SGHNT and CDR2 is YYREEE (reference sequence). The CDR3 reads CASSFYSGETQYF. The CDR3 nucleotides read TGTGCCAGCAGCTTTTATTCCGGGGAGACCCAGTACTTC.

CDR3 loop: CASSENSRNTEAFF. CDR3 DNA: TGTGCCAGCAGTGAAAATTCCAGGAACACTGAAGCTTTCTTT. The rearrangement joins TRBV6-5 to TRBJ1-1; D gene unclear. The CDR3 covers 14 residues. The ends were cut back, 5 bases at V and 1 base at J, with 11 bases in the middle. Per the germline V gene, CDR1 is MNHEY and CDR2 is SVGAGI.

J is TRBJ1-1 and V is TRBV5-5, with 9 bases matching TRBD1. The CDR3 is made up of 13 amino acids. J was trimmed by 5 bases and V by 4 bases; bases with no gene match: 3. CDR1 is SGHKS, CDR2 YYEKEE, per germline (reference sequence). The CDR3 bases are TGTGCCAGCAGCACGGACAGGGGTACTGAAGCTTTCTTT. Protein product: CASSTDRGTEAFF.

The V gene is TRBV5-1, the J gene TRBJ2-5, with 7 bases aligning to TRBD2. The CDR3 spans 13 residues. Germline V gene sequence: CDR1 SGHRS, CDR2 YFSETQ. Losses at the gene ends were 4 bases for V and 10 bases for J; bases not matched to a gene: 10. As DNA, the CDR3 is TGCGCCAGCAGCAGGCGGGGCGGGGGTGACCAGTACTTC. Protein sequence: CASSRRGGGDQYF.

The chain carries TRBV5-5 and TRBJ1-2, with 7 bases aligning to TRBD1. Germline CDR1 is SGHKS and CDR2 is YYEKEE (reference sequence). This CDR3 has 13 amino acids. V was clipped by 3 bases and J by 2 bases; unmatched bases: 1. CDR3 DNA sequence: TGTGCCAGCAGCTCGGGACAGAACTATGGCTACACCTTC. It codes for CASSSGQNYGYTF.

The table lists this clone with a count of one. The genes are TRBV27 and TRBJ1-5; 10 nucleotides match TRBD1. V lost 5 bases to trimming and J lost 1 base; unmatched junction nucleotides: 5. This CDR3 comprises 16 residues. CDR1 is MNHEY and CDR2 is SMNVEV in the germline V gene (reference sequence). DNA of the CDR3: TGTGCCAGCAGTCCGCGGACAGGGGGGAGCAATCAGCCCCAGCATTTT. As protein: CASSPRTGGSNQPQHF.

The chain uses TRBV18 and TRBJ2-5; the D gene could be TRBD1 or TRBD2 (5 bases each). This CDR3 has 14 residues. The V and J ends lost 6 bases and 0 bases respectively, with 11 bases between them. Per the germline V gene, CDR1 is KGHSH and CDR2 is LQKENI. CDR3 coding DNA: TGTGCCAGCTCCGGGACCAACAACCAAGAGACCCAGTACTTC. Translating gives CASSGTNNQETQYF.

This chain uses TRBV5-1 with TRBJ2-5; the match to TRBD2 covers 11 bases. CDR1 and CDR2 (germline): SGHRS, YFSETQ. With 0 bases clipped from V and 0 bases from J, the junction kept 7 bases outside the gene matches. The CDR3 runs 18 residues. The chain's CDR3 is CASSLGPSGGHYQETQYF. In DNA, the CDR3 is TGCGCCAGCAGCTTGGGACCTAGCGGGGGGCACTACCAAGAGACCCAGTACTTC.

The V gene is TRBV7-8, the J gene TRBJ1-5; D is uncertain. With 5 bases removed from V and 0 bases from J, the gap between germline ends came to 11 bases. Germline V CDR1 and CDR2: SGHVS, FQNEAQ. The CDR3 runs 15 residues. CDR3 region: CASSGRVDSNQPQHF. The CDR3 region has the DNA TGTGCCAGCAGCGGACGTGTAGATAGCAATCAGCCCCAGCATTTT.

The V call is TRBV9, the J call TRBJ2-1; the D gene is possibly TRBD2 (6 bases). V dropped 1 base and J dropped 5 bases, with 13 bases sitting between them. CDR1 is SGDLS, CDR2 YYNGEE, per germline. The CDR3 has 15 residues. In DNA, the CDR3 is TGTGCCAGCAGCGTAACGGATGGGGAGGACAATGAGCAGTTCTTC. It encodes CASSVTDGEDNEQFF. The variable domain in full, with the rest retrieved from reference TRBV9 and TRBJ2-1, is DSGVTQTPKHLITATGQRVTLRCSPRSGDLSVYWYQQSLDQGLQFLIQYYNGEERAKGNILERFSAQQFPDLHSELNLSSLELGDSALYFCASSVTDGEDNEQFFGPGTRLTVL.

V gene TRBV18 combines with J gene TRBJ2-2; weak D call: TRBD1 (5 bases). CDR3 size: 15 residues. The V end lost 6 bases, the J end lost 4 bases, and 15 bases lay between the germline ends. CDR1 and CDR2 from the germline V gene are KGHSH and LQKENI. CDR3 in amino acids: CASSPTTGPTGELFF. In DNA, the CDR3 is TGTGCCAGCTCCCCCACCACAGGACCCACCGGGGAGCTGTTTTTT.

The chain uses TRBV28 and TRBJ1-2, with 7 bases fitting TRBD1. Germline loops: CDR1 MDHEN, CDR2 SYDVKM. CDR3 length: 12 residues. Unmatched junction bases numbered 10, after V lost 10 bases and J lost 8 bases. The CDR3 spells CATWDSTRGYTF. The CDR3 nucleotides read TGTGCCACATGGGACAGCACGAGGGGCTACACCTTC.

The CDR3 sequence is CASSRTSGNSYEQYF. CDR3 in DNA: TGTGCCAGCAGCCGGACTAGCGGGAACTCCTACGAGCAGTACTTC. This chain connects TRBV7-2 to TRBJ2-7, with 12 positions matching TRBD2. Losses at the gene ends were 5 bases for V and 0 bases for J; bases not matched to a gene: 2. Germline CDR1 and CDR2: SGHTA and FQGNSA. The CDR3 length is 15 residues.

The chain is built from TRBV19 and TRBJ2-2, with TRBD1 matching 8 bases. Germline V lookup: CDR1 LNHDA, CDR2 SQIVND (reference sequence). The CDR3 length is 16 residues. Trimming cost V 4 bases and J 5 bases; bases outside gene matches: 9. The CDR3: CASSNGWQGATGELFF. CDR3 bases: TGTGCCAGTAGTAACGGCTGGCAGGGGGCTACCGGGGAGCTGTTTTTT.

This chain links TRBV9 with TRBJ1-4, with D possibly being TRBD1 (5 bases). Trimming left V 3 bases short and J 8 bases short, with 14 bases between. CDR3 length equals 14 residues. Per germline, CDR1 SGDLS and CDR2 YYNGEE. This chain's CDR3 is CASSEGAFNEKLFF. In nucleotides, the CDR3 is TGTGCCAGCAGCGAAGGGGCTTTTAACGAAAAACTGTTTTTT.

The CDR3 DNA reads TGTGCCAGCAGTGGGGGTGCCGGAATCTCCTACGAGCAGTACTTC. Protein: CASSGGAGISYEQYF. The rearrangement joins TRBV28 to TRBJ2-7; the D call may be TRBD1 or TRBD2 (5 bases each). The CDR3 runs 15 residues. V lost 5 bases and J lost 0, with 14 bases in between. Germline V lookup: CDR1 MDHEN, CDR2 SYDVKM. Full variable domain (missing parts from reference TRBV28 and TRBJ2-7): DVKVTQSSRYLVKRTGEKVFLECVQDMDHENMFWYRQDPGLGLRLIYFSYDVKMKEKGDIPEGYSVSREKKERFSLILESASTNQTSMYLCASSGGAGISYEQYFGPGTRLTVT.

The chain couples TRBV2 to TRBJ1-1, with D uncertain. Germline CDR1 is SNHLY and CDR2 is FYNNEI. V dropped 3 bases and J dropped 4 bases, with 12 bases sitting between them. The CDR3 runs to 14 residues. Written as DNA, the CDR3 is TGTGCCAGCAGTGAGGGTCGGGGTGGCACTGAAGCTTTCTTT. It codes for CASSEGRGGTEAFF.

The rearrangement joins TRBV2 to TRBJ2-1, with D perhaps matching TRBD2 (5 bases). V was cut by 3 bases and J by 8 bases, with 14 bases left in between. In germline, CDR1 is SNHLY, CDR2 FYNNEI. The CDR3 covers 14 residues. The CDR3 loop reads CASSERAGLDEQFF. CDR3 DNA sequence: TGTGCCAGCAGTGAGAGGGCAGGTTTGGATGAGCAGTTCTTC.

The CDR3 DNA reads as TGTGCCATCAGTGACCGGACAGAAGAGACCCAGTACTTC. The encoded protein is CAISDRTEETQYF. This chain links TRBV10-3 with TRBJ2-5, with D possibly TRBD1 on 6 matching bases. Germline V lookup: CDR1 ENHRY, CDR2 SYGVKD. V gave up 3 bases and J gave up 3 bases, with 8 bases separating them. The CDR3 covers 13 residues.